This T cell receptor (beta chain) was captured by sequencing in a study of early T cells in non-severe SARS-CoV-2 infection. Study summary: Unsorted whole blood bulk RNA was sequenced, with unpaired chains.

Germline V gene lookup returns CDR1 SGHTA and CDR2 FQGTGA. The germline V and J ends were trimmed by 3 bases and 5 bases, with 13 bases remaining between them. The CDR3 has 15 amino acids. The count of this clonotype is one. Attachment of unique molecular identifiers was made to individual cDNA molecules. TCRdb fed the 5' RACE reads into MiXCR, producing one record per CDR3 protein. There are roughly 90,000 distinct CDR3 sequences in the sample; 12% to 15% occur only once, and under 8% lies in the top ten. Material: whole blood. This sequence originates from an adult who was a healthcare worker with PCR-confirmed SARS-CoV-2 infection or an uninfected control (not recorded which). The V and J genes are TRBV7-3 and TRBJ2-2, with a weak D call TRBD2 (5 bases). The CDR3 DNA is TGTGCCAGCAGCTTCTCCGCCGGGGTTACCGGGGAGCTGTTTTTT. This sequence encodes CASSFSAGVTGELFF.